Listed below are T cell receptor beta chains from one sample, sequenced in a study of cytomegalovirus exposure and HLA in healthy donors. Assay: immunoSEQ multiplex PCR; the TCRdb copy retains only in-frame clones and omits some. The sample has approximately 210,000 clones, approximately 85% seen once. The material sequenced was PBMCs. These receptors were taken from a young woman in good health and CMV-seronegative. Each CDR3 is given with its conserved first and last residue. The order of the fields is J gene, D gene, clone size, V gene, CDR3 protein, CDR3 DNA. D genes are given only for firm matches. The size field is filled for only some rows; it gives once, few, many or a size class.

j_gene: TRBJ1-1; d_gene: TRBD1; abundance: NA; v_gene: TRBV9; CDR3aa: CASSALLRGTGGTGTEAFF; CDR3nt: TGTGCCAGCAGCGCACTGTTAAGAGGGACAGGGGGCACGGGCACTGAAGCTTTCTTT
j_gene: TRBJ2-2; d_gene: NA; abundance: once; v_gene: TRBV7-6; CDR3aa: CASSPRFDSNTGELFF; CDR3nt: TGTGCCAGCAGCCCACGATTCGACTCGAACACCGGGGAGCTGTTTTTT
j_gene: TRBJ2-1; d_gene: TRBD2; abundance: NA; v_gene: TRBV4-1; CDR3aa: CASSHLWGRGTSGRGEQFF; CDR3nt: TGCGCCAGCAGCCACCTTTGGGGAAGGGGGACTAGCGGGAGGGGAGAGCAGTTCTTC
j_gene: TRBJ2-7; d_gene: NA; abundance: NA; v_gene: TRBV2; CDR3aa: CASSELGAYEQYF; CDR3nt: TGTGCCAGCAGTGAGTTAGGGGCCTACGAGCAGTACTTC
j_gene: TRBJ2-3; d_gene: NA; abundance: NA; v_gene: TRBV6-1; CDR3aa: CASRSGTDTQYF; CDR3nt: TGTGCCAGCAGGTCCGGGACAGATACGCAGTATTTT
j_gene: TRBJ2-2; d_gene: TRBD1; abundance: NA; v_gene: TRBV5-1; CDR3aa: CASSLPGAGGISSGGELFF; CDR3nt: TGCGCCAGCAGCTTGCCCGGGGCAGGGGGCATTTCGTCCGGCGGGGAGCTGTTTTTT
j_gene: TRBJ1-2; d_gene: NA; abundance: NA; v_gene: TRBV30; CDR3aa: CAWSGSSFYGYTF; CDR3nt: TGTGCCTGGAGCGGTAGTAGTTTCTATGGCTACACCTTC
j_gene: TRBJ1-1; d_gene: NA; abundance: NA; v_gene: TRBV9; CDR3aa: CASSVDRLNTEAFF; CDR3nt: TGTGCCAGCAGCGTAGACAGACTGAACACTGAAGCTTTCTTT
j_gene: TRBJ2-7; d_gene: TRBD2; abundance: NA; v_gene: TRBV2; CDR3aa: CASTGGPEQYF; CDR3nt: TGTGCCAGCACGGGGGGGCCCGAGCAGTACTTC
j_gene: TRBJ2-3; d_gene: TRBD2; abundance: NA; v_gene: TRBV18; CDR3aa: CASSLTGTSGRDTQYF; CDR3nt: TGTGCCAGCTCTCTCACCGGGACTAGCGGGAGGGATACGCAGTATTTT
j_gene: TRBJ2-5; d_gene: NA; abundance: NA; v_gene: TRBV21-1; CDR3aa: CASSTPPPTGQGVIGKQSTQYF; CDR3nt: TGTGCCAGCAGCACCCCCCCTCCTACGGGACAGGGGGTGATAGGGAAGCAATCGACCCAGTACTTC
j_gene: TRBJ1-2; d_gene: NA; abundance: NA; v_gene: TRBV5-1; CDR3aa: CASSLAAGANYGYTF; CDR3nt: TGCGCCAGCAGCTTGGCTGCAGGGGCTAACTATGGCTACACCTTC
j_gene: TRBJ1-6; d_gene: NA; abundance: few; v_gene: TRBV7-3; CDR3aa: CASSLLPGSNSPLHF; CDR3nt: TGTGCCAGCAGCTTATTACCGGGGTCCAATTCACCCCTCCACTTT
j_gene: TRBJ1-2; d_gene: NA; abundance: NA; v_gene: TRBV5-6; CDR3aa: CASSPFGGSNYGYTF; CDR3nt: TGTGCCAGCAGCCCTTTTGGGGGCTCGAACTATGGCTACACCTTC
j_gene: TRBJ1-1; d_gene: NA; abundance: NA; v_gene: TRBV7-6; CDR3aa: CASSLEGAVGTEAFF; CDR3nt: TGTGCCAGCAGCTTAGAAGGGGCGGTGGGGACTGAAGCTTTCTTT
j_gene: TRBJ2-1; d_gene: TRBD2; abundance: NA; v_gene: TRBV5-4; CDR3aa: CASSLGLAGVGEQFF; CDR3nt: TGTGCCAGCAGCTTAGGACTAGCGGGAGTTGGTGAGCAGTTCTTC
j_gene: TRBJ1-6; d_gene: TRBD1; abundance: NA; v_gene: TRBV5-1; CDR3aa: CASSSGDVAGGGSPLHF; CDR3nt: TGCGCCAGCAGCTCTGGGGATGTAGCAGGGGGAGGATCACCCCTCCACTTT
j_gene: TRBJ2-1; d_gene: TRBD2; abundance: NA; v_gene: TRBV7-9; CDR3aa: CASSLGGGPYNEQFF; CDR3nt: TGTGCCAGCAGCTTAGGCGGGGGTCCCTACAATGAGCAGTTCTTC
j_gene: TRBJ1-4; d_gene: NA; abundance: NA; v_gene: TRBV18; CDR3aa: CASSPRQGSRTTNEKLFF; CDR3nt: TGTGCCAGCTCACCAAGGCAGGGGTCGAGGACAACTAATGAAAAACTGTTTTTT
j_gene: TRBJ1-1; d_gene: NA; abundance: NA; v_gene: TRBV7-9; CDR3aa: CATTWEQNTEAFF; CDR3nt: TGTGCCACGACTTGGGAGCAGAACACTGAAGCTTTCTTT
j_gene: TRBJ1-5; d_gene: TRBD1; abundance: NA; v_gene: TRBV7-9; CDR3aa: CASSLGYRGRGNQPQHF; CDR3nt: TGTGCCAGCAGCTTAGGATACAGGGGCCGTGGCAATCAGCCCCAGCATTTT
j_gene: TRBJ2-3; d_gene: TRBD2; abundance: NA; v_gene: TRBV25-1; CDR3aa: CASSDPGLAGVGDTQYF; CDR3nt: TGTGCCAGCAGTGATCCCGGACTAGCGGGAGTAGGGGATACGCAGTATTTT
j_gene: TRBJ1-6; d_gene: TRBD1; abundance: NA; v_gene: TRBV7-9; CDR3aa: CASSRDRVLGSPLHF; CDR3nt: TGTGCCAGCAGCCGCGACAGGGTCCTCGGTTCACCCCTCCACTTT
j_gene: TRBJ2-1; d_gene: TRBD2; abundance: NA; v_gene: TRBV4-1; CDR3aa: CASSQVLAGGYNEQFF; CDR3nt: TGCGCCAGCAGCCAAGTACTAGCGGGGGGGTACAATGAGCAGTTCTTC
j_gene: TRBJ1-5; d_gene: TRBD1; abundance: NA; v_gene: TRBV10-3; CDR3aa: CATSPGQSDQPQHF; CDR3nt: TGTGCCACCTCCCCGGGACAGTCCGATCAGCCCCAGCATTTT
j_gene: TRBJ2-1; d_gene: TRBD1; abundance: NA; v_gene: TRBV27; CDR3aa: CASSLPGQGMGEQFF; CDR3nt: TGTGCCAGCAGTTTACCGGGACAGGGGATGGGTGAGCAGTTCTTC